The present entry profiles one TCR beta chain with its context. Its antigen is not identified. This specimen belongs to a study of identical twins. Trimming cost V 2 bases and J 4 bases, with 24 bases left between them. This CDR3 has 19 residues. Germline CDR1 reads MNHEY; CDR2 reads SVGEGT. Each CDR3 protein is one row after TCRdb ran MiXCR on the 5' RACE reads. Of around 480,000 distinct CDR3 sequences detected, 14% appear once; the ten largest clones hold 0.98%. Study findings and constraints: For cord blood, abundant beta clonotypes had fewer insertions, unlike memory repertoires, which showed none. Twin pairs had excess sharing that was weaker in beta out-of-frame sequences. Interpretation of the results relied on cross-sectional statistical analysis and not on following the same donors. Potential partial confounding of zero-insertion analyses by invariant MAIT and iNKT cells was noted.

The same sample was also used in a study of yellow fever vaccine responses in identical twins.

The chain carries TRBV6-2 or TRBV6-3 and TRBJ1-5; D remains ambiguous. This receptor was identified in a woman younger than 35 in good health. The material sequenced was CD4+ T cells sorted from blood. The CDR3 loop is CASSYRLSQDLGKNQPQHF. The CDR3 region has the DNA TGTGCCAGCAGTTACCGACTTAGCCAGGACCTGGGGAAAAATCAGCCCCAGCATTTT.